This T cell receptor (beta chain) was sequenced for a study of T-cell memory formation after mild COVID-19. The V segment lost 4 bases and the J segment 6 bases; nucleotides outside the gene matches: 11. The CDR3 has 16 amino acids. Germline V gives CDR1 LGHNA, CDR2 YSLEER. Using its own MiXCR run on the 5' RACE reads, TCRdb lists one record per CDR3 protein. The sample lists almost 550,000 distinct CDR3 sequences, over 20% occurring once. This chain uses TRBV4-3 with TRBJ1-4; 7 nucleotides line up with TRBD1. The source is an adult woman who had mild COVID-19 (a few samples of this study predate the infection). Cell type and time point are not known. The sample comprised PBMCs or a T cell subset sorted from them (not recorded which). CDR3 bases: TGCGCCAGCAGCCGTACTGGGACAGAGGAGGATGAAAAACTGTTTTTT. Encoded protein: CASSRTGTEEDEKLFF.